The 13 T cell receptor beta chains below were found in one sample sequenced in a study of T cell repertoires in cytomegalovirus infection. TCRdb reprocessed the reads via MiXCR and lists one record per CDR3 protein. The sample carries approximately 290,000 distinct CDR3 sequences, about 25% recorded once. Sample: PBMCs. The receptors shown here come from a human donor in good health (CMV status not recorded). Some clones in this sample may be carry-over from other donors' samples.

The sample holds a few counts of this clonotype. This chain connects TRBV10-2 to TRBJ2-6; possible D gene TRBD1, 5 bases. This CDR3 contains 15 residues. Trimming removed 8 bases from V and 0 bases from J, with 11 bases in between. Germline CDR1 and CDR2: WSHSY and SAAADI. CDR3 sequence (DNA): TGCGCCAGCTCGGACACCGGCTCTGGGGCCAACGTCCTGACTTTC. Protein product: CASSDTGSGANVLTF.

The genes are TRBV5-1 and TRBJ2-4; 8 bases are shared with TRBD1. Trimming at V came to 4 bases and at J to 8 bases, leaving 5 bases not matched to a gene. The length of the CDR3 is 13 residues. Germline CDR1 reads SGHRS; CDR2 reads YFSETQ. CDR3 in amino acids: CASSTGTGDIQYF. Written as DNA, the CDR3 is TGCGCCAGCAGCACCGGGACAGGAGACATTCAGTACTTC.

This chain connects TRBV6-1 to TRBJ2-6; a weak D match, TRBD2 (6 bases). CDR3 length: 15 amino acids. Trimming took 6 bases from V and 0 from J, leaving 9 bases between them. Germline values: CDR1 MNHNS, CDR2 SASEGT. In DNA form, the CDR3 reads TGTGCCAGCAGGCCCGGGGGCTCTGGGGCCAACGTCCTGACTTTC. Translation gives CASRPGGSGANVLTF.

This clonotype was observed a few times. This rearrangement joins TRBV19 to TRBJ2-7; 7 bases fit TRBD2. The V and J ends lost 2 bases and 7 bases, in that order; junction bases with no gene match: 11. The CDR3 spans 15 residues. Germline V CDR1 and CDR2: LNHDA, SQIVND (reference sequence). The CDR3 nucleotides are TGTGCCAGTAGTATAAACGGGAGGAGATCGGGGGAGCAGTACTTC. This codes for CASSINGRRSGEQYF.

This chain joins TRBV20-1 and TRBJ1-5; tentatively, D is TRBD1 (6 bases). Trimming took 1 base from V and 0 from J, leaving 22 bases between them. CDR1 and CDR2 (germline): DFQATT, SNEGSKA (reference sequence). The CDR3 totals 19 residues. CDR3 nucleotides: TGCAGTGCTAGAGGTCTTGCCGGTGGGGGCCGCTATAGCAATCAGCCCCAGCATTTT. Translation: CSARGLAGGGRYSNQPQHF.

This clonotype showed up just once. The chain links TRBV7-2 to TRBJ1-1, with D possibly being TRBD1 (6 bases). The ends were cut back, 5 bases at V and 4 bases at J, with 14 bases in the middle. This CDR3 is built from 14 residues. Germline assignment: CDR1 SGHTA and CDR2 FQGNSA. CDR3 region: CASSNVVGGTEAFF. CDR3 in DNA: TGTGCCAGCAGCAACGTAGTAGGGGGCACTGAAGCTTTCTTT.

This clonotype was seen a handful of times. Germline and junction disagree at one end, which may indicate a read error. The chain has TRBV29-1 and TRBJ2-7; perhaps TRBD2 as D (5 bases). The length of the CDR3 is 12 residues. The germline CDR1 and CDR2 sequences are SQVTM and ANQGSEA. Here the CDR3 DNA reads TGTAGCGTTACCCGAGGCCCCTACGAGCAGTACTTC. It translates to CSVTRGPYEQYF.

CDR3 amino acids: CASTKRSYNEQFF. The CDR3, as DNA: TGTGCCAGCACGAAGCGATCCTACAATGAGCAGTTCTTC. This chain links TRBV2 with TRBJ2-1; D is uncertain. V lost 7 bases to trimming and J lost 1 base, with 8 bases between them. The CDR3 is made up of 13 amino acids. Per the germline V gene, CDR1 is SNHLY and CDR2 is FYNNEI.

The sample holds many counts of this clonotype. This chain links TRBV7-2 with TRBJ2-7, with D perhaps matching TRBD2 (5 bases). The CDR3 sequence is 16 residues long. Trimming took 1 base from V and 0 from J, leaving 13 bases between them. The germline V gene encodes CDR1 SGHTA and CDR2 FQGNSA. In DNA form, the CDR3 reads TGTGCCAGCAGCTTAGTCGCCCAGCGGAGCTCCTACGAGCAGTACTTC. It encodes CASSLVAQRSSYEQYF.

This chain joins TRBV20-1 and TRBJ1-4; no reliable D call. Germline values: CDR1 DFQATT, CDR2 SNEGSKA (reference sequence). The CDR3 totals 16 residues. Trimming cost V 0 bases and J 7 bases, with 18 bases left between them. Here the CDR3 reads CSAREGRRTKTEKLFF. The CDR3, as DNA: TGCAGTGCTAGAGAGGGCCGACGGACCAAGACTGAAAAACTGTTTTTT.

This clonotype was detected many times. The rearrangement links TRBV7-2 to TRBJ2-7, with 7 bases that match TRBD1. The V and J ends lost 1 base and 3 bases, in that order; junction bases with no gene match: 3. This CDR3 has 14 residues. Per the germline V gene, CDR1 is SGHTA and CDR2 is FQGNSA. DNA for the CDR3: TGTGCCAGCAGCTTAGAATACAGGGGCTACGAGCAGTACTTC. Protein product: CASSLEYRGYEQYF.

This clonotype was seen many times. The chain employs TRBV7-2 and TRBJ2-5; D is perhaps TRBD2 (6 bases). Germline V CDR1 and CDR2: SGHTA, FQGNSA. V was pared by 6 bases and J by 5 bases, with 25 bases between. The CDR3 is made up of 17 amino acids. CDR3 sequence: CASRAIRDGRGGETQYF. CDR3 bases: TGTGCCAGCAGGGCGATCCGAGACGGGCGGGGCGGGGAGACCCAGTACTTC.

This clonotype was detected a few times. The CDR3 protein is CASQRTANTGELFF. In DNA, the CDR3 is TGTGCCAGTCAACGGACCGCGAACACCGGGGAGCTGTTTTTT. The V and J genes are TRBV28 and TRBJ2-2; D is unresolved. Germline values: CDR1 MDHEN, CDR2 SYDVKM. The CDR3 contains 14 residues. V was clipped by 9 bases and J by 0 bases, with 11 bases between them.